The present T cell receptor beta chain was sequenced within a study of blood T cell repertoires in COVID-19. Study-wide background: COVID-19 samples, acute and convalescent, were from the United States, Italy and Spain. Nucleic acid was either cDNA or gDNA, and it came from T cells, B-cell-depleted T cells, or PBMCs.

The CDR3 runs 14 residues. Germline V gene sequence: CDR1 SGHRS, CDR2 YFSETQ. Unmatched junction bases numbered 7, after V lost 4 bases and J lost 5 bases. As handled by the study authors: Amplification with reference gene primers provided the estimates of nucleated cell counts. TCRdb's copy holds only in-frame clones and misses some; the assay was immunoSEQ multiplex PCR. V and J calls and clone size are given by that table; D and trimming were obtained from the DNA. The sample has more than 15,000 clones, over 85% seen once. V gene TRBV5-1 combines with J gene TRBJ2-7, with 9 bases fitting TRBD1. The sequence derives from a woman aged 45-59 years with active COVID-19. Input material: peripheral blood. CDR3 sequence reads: CASSVDRGRDEQYF. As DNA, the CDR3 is TGCGCCAGCAGCGTGGACAGGGGACGCGACGAGCAGTACTTC.